This T cell receptor beta chain was identified during a study of blood T cell repertoires in COVID-19. J was trimmed by 3 bases and V by 4 bases; bases with no gene match: 18. The CDR3 is 19 residues long. Germline CDR1 is MGHRA and CDR2 is YSYEKL. Clones were read by immunoSEQ multiplex PCR, and TCRdb kept only the in-frame ones, dropping some. The profile shows 300,000 to 400,000 clones, around 90% of them singletons. This chain connects TRBV4-1 to TRBJ2-1, with TRBD1 matching over 7 bases. Sequencing used peripheral blood. The receptor's source is a woman younger than 35 who had recovered from COVID-19. CDR3 residues: CASSPNVRDRKWVYNEQFF. CDR3 in DNA: TGCGCCAGCAGCCCCAATGTCCGGGACAGAAAGTGGGTCTACAATGAGCAGTTCTTC.